This T cell receptor beta chain emerged from a study of blood T cells in healthy people across ages. The CDR3 loop spans 15 amino acids. V dropped 1 base and J dropped 3 bases, with 10 bases sitting between them. Germline CDR1 and CDR2: SEHNR and FQNEAQ (reference sequence). The second PCR ran about 6 to 11 cycles with a sample-barcoded 5' primer and J-beta primers. A single record per CDR3 protein comes from TCRdb applying MiXCR to the 5' RACE reads. Altogether about 1.5 million distinct CDR3 sequences are present, 35% to 45% being singletons, with the ten largest covering less than 5%. The sequencing input was blood. The chain recombines TRBV7-9 with TRBJ2-1; a weak D match, TRBD1 (6 bases). This receptor was obtained from a woman under 30 in good health. CDR3 residues: CASSLEGQYYNEQFF. The CDR3 bases are TGTGCCAGCAGCTTAGAGGGACAATACTACAATGAGCAGTTCTTC.